Below, 30 T cell receptor beta chains from the same sample are listed, as sequenced in a study of shared clonotypes between healthy human individuals. The table came from immunoSEQ multiplex PCR; TCRdb's copy has only in-frame clones and leaves some out. The data show about 1 million clones, with about 80% seen just once and about 1.4% held by the top ten. Sequencing was performed on memory CD4+ T cells sorted from blood. Subset given: CD45RA-negative fraction. The source of these receptors is a man between 18 and 29 years old in good health.

This chain uses TRBV27 with TRBJ1-1; perhaps TRBD1 as D (6 bases). This CDR3 has 16 amino acids. Trimming took 5 bases from V and 0 from J, leaving 16 bases between them. Germline V gene lookup returns CDR1 MNHEY and CDR2 SMNVEV (reference sequence). This CDR3 is CASSPVRTDMNTEAFF. DNA of the CDR3: TGTGCCAGCAGTCCCGTGAGGACAGACATGAACACTGAAGCTTTCTTT.

V and J are TRBV7-2 and TRBJ2-7; 7 nucleotides line up with TRBD2. The CDR3 runs to 14 residues. V lost 7 bases to trimming and J lost 1 base; unmatched junction nucleotides: 7. Germline V CDR1 and CDR2: SGHTA, FQGNSA. The CDR3 reads CASTWDYGSYEQYF. For the CDR3, the DNA is TGTGCCAGCACCTGGGACTACGGATCCTACGAGCAGTACTTC.

This clone has just a few counts. The genes are TRBV7-2 and TRBJ1-6, with 7 bases that match TRBD1. J was trimmed by 9 bases and V by 5 bases; bases with no gene match: 10. The CDR3 totals 15 residues. Germline CDR1 is SGHTA and CDR2 is FQGNSA. CDR3 DNA: TGTGCCAGCAGCCCCAGGACAGGAACGAGTTCACCCCTCCACTTT. As protein: CASSPRTGTSSPLHF.

Comment on this clone: Just one base apart from a much larger clone, this may be a read error. The CDR3 spells CASSLGGYGYTF. The CDR3 DNA is TGTGCCAGCAGCTTAGGAGGCTATGGCTACACCTTC. The chain carries TRBV13 and TRBJ1-2; no firm D call. The CDR3 is 12 residues long. With 0 bases removed from V and 4 bases from J, the gap between germline ends came to 3 bases. CDR1 and CDR2 (germline): PRHDT, FYEKMQ (reference sequence). The full variable domain, with the rest looked up from reference TRBV13 and TRBJ1-2, is AAGVIQSPRHLIKEKRETATLKCYPIPRHDTVYWYQQGPGQDPQFLISFYEKMQSDKGSIPDRFSAQQFSDYHSELNMSSLELGDSALYFCASSLGGYGYTFGSGTRLTVV.

This clone was detected only once. This chain connects TRBV5-1 to TRBJ2-5; D may be TRBD2 (5 bases). This CDR3 has 14 amino acids. The V gene's germline CDR1 is SGHRS and CDR2 YFSETQ. Trimming removed 4 bases at V and 4 bases at J, with 14 bases between. This CDR3 is CASSAGGQLETQYF. The CDR3 nucleotides read TGCGCCAGCAGCGCTGGAGGCCAGTTAGAGACCCAGTACTTC.

V gene TRBV4-1 combines with J gene TRBJ1-5, with 9 positions matching TRBD1. Germline CDR1 reads MGHRA; CDR2 reads YSYEKL. This CDR3 region has 16 residues. V lost 1 base and J lost 7; bases outside the gene matches: 8. CDR3 region: CASSQAGTGSRQPQHF. DNA of the CDR3: TGCGCCAGCAGCCAAGCCGGGACAGGGAGTCGGCAGCCCCAGCATTTT.

This rearrangement joins TRBV28 to TRBJ2-1; D perhaps matches TRBD1 (5 bases). The germline V gene has CDR1 MDHEN and CDR2 SYDVKM. Trimming shortened V by 3 bases and J by 5 bases, and 14 bases separated the two germline ends. This CDR3 is built from 15 residues. CDR3: CASSLVLGLNNEQFF. The CDR3 DNA follows: TGTGCCAGCAGTTTGGTGTTGGGGCTTAACAATGAGCAGTTCTTC. The whole variable domain, remainder taken from reference TRBV28 and TRBJ2-1, is DVKVTQSSRYLVKRTGEKVFLECVQDMDHENMFWYRQDPGLGLRLIYFSYDVKMKEKGDIPEGYSVSREKKERFSLILESASTNQTSMYLCASSLVLGLNNEQFFGPGTRLTVL.

This clone has just a few counts. The gene calls are TRBV23-1 and TRBJ1-2, with a tentative D call TRBD1 (5 bases). TRBV23-1 is known as an ORF, though its function is uncertain. The V and J ends lost 4 bases and 3 bases respectively, with 12 bases between them. The CDR3 loop spans 14 amino acids. CDR3 sequence: CASSRAGSYYGYTF. In DNA, the CDR3 is TGCGCCAGCAGTCGGGCAGGGTCGTACTATGGCTACACCTTC.

This clone occurred once. The CDR3 is CASSSGQDIWANVLTF. The CDR3 DNA sequence: TGTGCCAGCAGCTCAGGACAGGATATTTGGGCCAACGTCCTGACTTTC. V gene TRBV7-8 combines with J gene TRBJ2-6; TRBD1 matches at 7 bases. Germline CDR1 is SGHVS and CDR2 is FQNEAQ. J lost 5 bases, V lost 4 bases, and 8 bases had no gene match. The CDR3 runs to 16 residues.

The chain couples TRBV2 to TRBJ2-4, with a possible D match to TRBD2 (5 bases). Germline CDR1 is SNHLY and CDR2 is FYNNEI. The V and J ends lost 3 bases and 2 bases respectively, with 14 bases between them. The CDR3 totals 16 residues. CDR3 DNA: TGTGCCAGCAGTGAGTTGGGTCCGGGGTCCAAAAACATTCAGTACTTC. It encodes CASSELGPGSKNIQYF.

Comments on this clone: Additional DNA sequences in this sample encode the identical CDR3. The chain couples TRBV30 to TRBJ1-4, with D possibly matching TRBD1 (6 bases). Trimming removed 0 bases from V and 7 bases from J, with 9 bases in between. CDR3 length: 13 amino acids. The germline V gene encodes CDR1 GTSNPN and CDR2 SVGIG (reference sequence). CDR3 bases: TGTGCCTGGAGTGTACAGGGTGGTGAAAAACTGTTTTTT. As protein: CAWSVQGGEKLFF.

This rearrangement joins TRBV6-5 to TRBJ1-1, with D uncertain. V lost 8 bases and J 2 bases, leaving 12 bases between the germline ends. This CDR3 region has 13 residues. Germline V gene sequence: CDR1 MNHEY, CDR2 SVGAGI. CDR3 loop: CASGELTNTEAFF. CDR3 nucleotides: TGTGCCAGCGGGGAACTCACTAACACTGAAGCTTTCTTT.

The V call is TRBV6-1, the J call TRBJ1-5, with a tentative D call TRBD1 (5 bases). Per the germline V gene, CDR1 is MNHNS and CDR2 is SASEGT. V lost 1 base and J lost 0, with 16 bases in between. This CDR3 region has 18 residues. The CDR3 region is CASSEGDRAVYSNQPQHF. The CDR3 DNA reads TGTGCCAGCAGTGAAGGGGACCGAGCGGTATATAGCAATCAGCCCCAGCATTTT.

The V and J genes are TRBV28 and TRBJ2-3, with D possibly being TRBD1 (5 bases). V dropped 6 bases and J dropped 2 bases, with 21 bases sitting between them. The CDR3 extends over 17 amino acids. The germline V gene has CDR1 MDHEN and CDR2 SYDVKM. The CDR3 sequence: CASRSAAGREDTDTQYF. Written as DNA, the CDR3 is TGTGCCAGCAGGTCAGCCGCAGGGCGCGAGGACACAGATACGCAGTATTTT.

This clone showed up just once. The chain links TRBV6-6 to TRBJ1-2; tentative D call: TRBD1 (6 bases). This CDR3 is built from 13 residues. Trimming took off 6 bases at V and 1 base at J, with 9 bases between the two ends. The germline V gene has CDR1 MNHNY and CDR2 SVGAGI (reference sequence). The chain's CDR3 is CASSKDSNYGYTF. CDR3 bases: TGTGCCAGCAGCAAGGACAGTAACTATGGCTACACCTTC.

This clone showed up just a few times. CDR3 in amino acids: CASSDAAGMNTEAFF. The CDR3 DNA follows: TGTGCCAGCAGTGATGCGGCAGGAATGAACACTGAAGCTTTCTTT. This chain connects TRBV2 to TRBJ1-1; D call uncertain. This CDR3 is 15 amino acids long. The V end was cut by 3 bases, the J end by 0 bases, with 11 bases between. Germline assignment: CDR1 SNHLY and CDR2 FYNNEI.

This clone came up once. The chain recombines TRBV19 with TRBJ2-6, with D maybe TRBD1 (6 bases). CDR3 length equals 18 residues. CDR1 LNHDA and CDR2 SQIVND come from the germline V gene (reference sequence). Trimming stripped 7 bases from V and 0 bases from J, with 19 bases between. The CDR3 coding sequence is TGTGCCAGTAAGTCACAGGGACCTACCGCCTCTGGGGCCAACGTCCTGACTTTC. It specifies CASKSQGPTASGANVLTF.

J is TRBJ2-3 and V is TRBV7-2; D is undetermined. This CDR3 contains 13 residues. The V gene's germline CDR1 is SGHTA and CDR2 FQGNSA. V was shortened by 4 bases and J by 6 bases, with 11 bases between the two germline ends. CDR3 bases: TGTGCCAGCAGCTCCCCTGTGAGCGATACGCAGTATTTT. It specifies CASSSPVSDTQYF.

The rearrangement joins TRBV7-2 to TRBJ2-1, with 8 bases matching TRBD2. Germline V lookup: CDR1 SGHTA, CDR2 FQGNSA. The CDR3 length is 16 residues. J gave up 0 bases and V 4 bases, and 5 bases lay outside the gene matches. This chain's CDR3 is CASSSSGGTSYNEQFF. The CDR3 DNA is TGTGCCAGCAGCTCCAGCGGGGGTACCTCCTACAATGAGCAGTTCTTC.

The CDR3 loop reads CASSKGQLNQPQHF. DNA for the CDR3: TGTGCCAGCAGTAAAGGACAGCTAAATCAGCCCCAGCATTTT. This chain joins TRBV6-5 and TRBJ1-5, with TRBD1 as a possible D gene (6 bases). Trimming pared 5 bases from V and 4 bases from J, leaving 12 bases between. The CDR3 is made up of 14 amino acids. The germline gives CDR1 MNHEY, CDR2 SVGAGI.

The J gene is TRBJ1-2, the V gene TRBV7-2; D remains unclear. The CDR3 loop spans 14 amino acids. V lost 2 bases and J lost 0, with 7 bases in between. In germline, CDR1 is SGHTA, CDR2 FQGNSA. CDR3 residues: CASSLRSANYGYTF. DNA of the CDR3: TGTGCCAGCAGCTTACGGTCGGCTAACTATGGCTACACCTTC.

This chain connects TRBV7-2 to TRBJ2-2; possible D gene TRBD2, 5 bases. In germline, CDR1 is SGHTA, CDR2 FQGNSA. The CDR3 runs 15 residues. Trimming removed 5 bases from V and 0 bases from J, with 10 bases in between. The CDR3 reads CASSPGWANTGELFF. DNA for the CDR3: TGTGCCAGCAGCCCGGGATGGGCGAACACCGGGGAGCTGTTTTTT. Variable domain in full (rest from reference TRBV7-2 and TRBJ2-2): GAGVSQSPSNKVTEKGKDVELRCDPISGHTALYWYRQSLGQGLEFLIYFQGNSAPDKSGLPSDRFSAERTGGSVSTLTIQRTQQEDSAVYLCASSPGWANTGELFFGEGSRLTVL.

This chain links TRBV28 with TRBJ2-7; D is uncertain. The CDR3 is 13 residues long. CDR1 and CDR2 from the germline V gene are MDHEN and SYDVKM. The germline V and J ends were trimmed by 7 bases and 5 bases, with 15 bases remaining between them. Here the CDR3 DNA reads TGTGCCAGCACCACAAGTAAGGGTCACGAGCAGTACTTC. Protein sequence: CASTTSKGHEQYF.

This chain connects TRBV28 to TRBJ1-4, with D maybe TRBD1 (6 bases). CDR1 and CDR2 from the germline V gene are MDHEN and SYDVKM. V was trimmed by 2 bases and J by 6 bases, leaving 7 bases between them. There are 13 residues in the CDR3. The CDR3 here is CASSLGQYEKLFF. CDR3 nucleotides: TGTGCCAGCAGTTTAGGACAGTATGAAAAACTGTTTTTT.

The chain couples TRBV5-1 to TRBJ2-2, with TRBD1 identical over 8 bases. Germline V gives CDR1 SGHRS, CDR2 YFSETQ. The CDR3 totals 14 residues. V shed 4 bases, J shed 7 bases, and the junction held 6 bases outside the gene matches. The CDR3 DNA reads as TGCGCCAGCAGCCACAGGGGGATAGGCGGGGAGCTGTTTTTT. It is translated as CASSHRGIGGELFF. Full variable domain (outside the CDR3, taken from reference TRBV5-1 and TRBJ2-2): KAGVTQTPRYLIKTRGQQVTLSCSPISGHRSVSWYQQTPGQGLQFLFEYFSETQRNKGNFPGRFSGRQFSNSRSEMNVSTLELGDSALYLCASSHRGIGGELFFGEGSRLTVL.

This sequence joins TRBV18 and TRBJ2-2; D gene unclear. The germline gives CDR1 KGHSH, CDR2 LQKENI. The V and J ends lost 1 base and 6 bases respectively, with 9 bases between them. The CDR3 spans 14 residues. The CDR3 spells CASSPQLEAGELFF. The CDR3 nucleotides read TGTGCCAGCTCACCACAACTTGAAGCCGGGGAGCTGTTTTTT.

The V gene is TRBV28, the J gene TRBJ1-5; D remains ambiguous. Germline V lookup: CDR1 MDHEN, CDR2 SYDVKM. Trimming left V 9 bases short and J 5 bases short, with 8 bases between. The CDR3 contains 11 residues. CDR3 in amino acids: CASMTYQPQHF. The CDR3 DNA follows: TGTGCCAGTATGACATATCAGCCCCAGCATTTT.

This chain joins TRBV29-1 and TRBJ2-3, with 11 nucleotides matching TRBD2. V lost 6 bases to trimming and J lost 4 bases; unmatched junction nucleotides: 9. Germline V CDR1 and CDR2: SQVTM, ANQGSEA. The CDR3 has 15 amino acids. The CDR3 DNA is TGCAGCGTGGAAATAGCGGGAGGGTTCTCAGATACGCAGTATTTT. Translating gives CSVEIAGGFSDTQYF.

This clone showed up just a few times. The rearrangement joins TRBV2 to TRBJ2-5; 8 bases are shared with TRBD2. The CDR3 is 14 amino acids. V shed 6 bases and J 4 bases; nucleotides not matched to a gene: 7. CDR1 and CDR2 from the germline V gene are SNHLY and FYNNEI. CDR3: CASSAGTRGETQYF. The CDR3 DNA reads as TGTGCCAGCAGCGCCGGGACTAGGGGAGAGACCCAGTACTTC.

In this sample, this clone turned up once. The J gene is TRBJ1-1, the V gene TRBV7-2; D perhaps matches TRBD1 (6 bases). Trimming removed 1 base from V and 3 bases from J, with 9 bases in between. The CDR3 loop spans 14 amino acids. Germline values: CDR1 SGHTA, CDR2 FQGNSA. The CDR3 here is CASSLDRQDTEAFF. For the CDR3, the DNA is TGTGCCAGCAGCTTAGATAGACAGGACACTGAAGCTTTCTTT. Full variable domain (outside the CDR3, taken from reference TRBV7-2 and TRBJ1-1): GAGVSQSPSNKVTEKGKDVELRCDPISGHTALYWYRQSLGQGLEFLIYFQGNSAPDKSGLPSDRFSAERTGGSVSTLTIQRTQQEDSAVYLCASSLDRQDTEAFFGQGTRLTVV.